A selection of T cell receptor beta chains follows, all from one sample in a study of blood T cell repertoires in COVID-19. Using immunoSEQ multiplex PCR, the repertoire was profiled, and TCRdb retains in-frame clones only, with some absent. The sample shows 250,000 or so clones, 88% of them seen only once. Sequencing used peripheral blood. The receptor set was obtained from an elderly man with acute or convalescent COVID-19. Each CDR3 is given with its conserved first and last residue. Fields, in order: D gene, clone size, V gene, J gene, CDR3 protein, CDR3 DNA. D genes are given only for firm matches. Not all rows give a size; the values are once, few, many and, for expanded clones, a class.

TRBD1,.,TRBV29-1,TRBJ1-6,CSVGGQGGDSPLHF,TGCAGCGTGGGCGGACAGGGTGGTGATTCACCCCTCCACTTT
.,.,TRBV3-1/TRBV3-2,TRBJ1-4,CASSRDGEKLFF,TGTGCCAGCAGTCGAGACGGGGAAAAGCTGTTTTTT
TRBD2,.,TRBV3-1/TRBV3-2,TRBJ2-3,CASSPGFSSGRPRGDTQYF,TGTGCCAGCAGCCCTGGATTTTCTAGCGGGAGGCCTCGAGGAGATACGCAGTATTTT
.,.,TRBV7-3,TRBJ2-3,CASSIFIGNTQYF,TGTGCCAGCAGCATCTTTATCGGGAATACGCAGTATTTT
.,.,TRBV6-2/TRBV6-3,TRBJ2-7,CASSTGDYSYEQYF,TGTGCCAGCAGTACCGGTGACTATTCCTACGAGCAGTACTTC
.,.,TRBV19,TRBJ2-6,CASSTYRSSGANVLTF,TGTGCCAGTAGTACCTACAGGAGCTCTGGGGCCAACGTCCTGACTTTC
TRBD2,.,TRBV6-5,TRBJ2-1,CASNKREGSYNEQFF,TGTGCCAGCAATAAGCGGGAGGGGTCCTACAATGAGCAGTTCTTC
TRBD2,.,TRBV7-9,TRBJ2-1,CASSLDRGGRANNEQFF,TGTGCCAGCAGCTTAGATCGTGGCGGGAGGGCCAACAATGAGCAGTTCTTC
.,.,TRBV21-1,TRBJ1-2,CASSKVKGYYGYTF,TGTGCCAGCAGCAAAGTAAAGGGGTACTATGGCTACACCTTC
.,.,TRBV7-2,TRBJ2-6,CASTLRGGAAGANVLTF,TGTGCCAGCACCCTCCGTGGGGGGGCCGCTGGGGCCAACGTCCTGACTTTC
TRBD1,.,TRBV18,TRBJ1-2,CASQPGTGDGYTF,TGTGCCAGCCAACCCGGGACAGGGGATGGCTACACCTTC
TRBD1,.,TRBV24-1,TRBJ2-2,CASQGANTGELFF,TGTGCCTCCCAGGGGGCGAACACCGGGGAGCTGTTTTTT
.,.,TRBV11-3,TRBJ2-2,CASSSSVNTGELFF,TGTGCCAGCAGCTCCTCAGTGAACACCGGGGAGCTGTTTTTT
.,.,TRBV12-3/TRBV12-4,TRBJ1-1,CASSQGTEAFF,TGTGCCAGCAGTCAGGGGACTGAAGCTTTCTTT
.,.,TRBV4-1,TRBJ2-3,CASSQDSRFHTDTQYF,TGCGCCAGCAGCCAGGATAGCCGCTTCCACACAGATACGCAGTATTTT
TRBD1,once,TRBV29-1,TRBJ2-3,CSVVTDRGFGTDTQYF,TGCAGCGTTGTTACCGACAGGGGCTTTGGGACAGATACGCAGTATTTT
.,.,TRBV18,TRBJ2-1,CASSVAYSSYNEQFF,TGTGCCAGCTCCGTCGCCTATAGCTCCTACAATGAGCAGTTCTTC
.,.,TRBV7-6,TRBJ2-5,CASSRSLAGLAETQYF,TGTGCCAGCAGCCGAAGTCTGGCGGGTCTGGCGGAGACCCAGTACTTC
.,.,TRBV7-8,TRBJ1-2,CASSPRNRAGYGYTF,TGTGCCAGCAGCCCTCGGAACAGGGCGGGCTATGGCTACACCTTC
.,.,TRBV15,TRBJ1-5,CATSRDLETPFSNQPQHF,TGTGCCACCAGCAGAGATTTGGAGACTCCTTTTAGCAATCAGCCCCAGCATTTT
TRBD1,.,TRBV19,TRBJ1-1,CASNRGGSTEAFF,TGTGCCAGTAACAGGGGGGGGAGCACTGAAGCTTTCTTT
.,.,TRBV15,TRBJ1-4,CATSRGEGNEKLFF,TGTGCCACCAGCAGAGGGGAGGGAAATGAAAAACTGTTTTTT
TRBD2,few,TRBV19,TRBJ2-7,CASRSGRSYEQYF,TGTGCCAGTCGAAGCGGGAGGTCCTACGAGCAGTACTTC
TRBD1,.,TRBV7-9,TRBJ2-4,CASSLDRGENIQYF,TGTGCCAGCAGCTTGGACAGGGGGGAAAACATTCAGTACTTC
TRBD1,.,TRBV19,TRBJ1-1,CASTYRGRGSGTEAFF,TGTGCCAGTACCTACAGGGGGCGCGGTTCGGGCACTGAAGCTTTCTTT
.,.,TRBV7-9,TRBJ2-1,CASSRGEQFF,TGTGCCAGCAGCCGGGGTGAGCAGTTCTTC
TRBD1,.,TRBV7-3,TRBJ1-1,CASSLTGKNTEAFF,TGTGCCAGCAGCTTGACAGGGAAGAACACTGAAGCTTTCTTT
TRBD2,once,TRBV19,TRBJ2-7,CASSIGLVYEQYF,TGTGCCAGTAGTATTGGACTAGTCTACGAGCAGTACTTC
TRBD2,once,TRBV7-2,TRBJ2-2,CASSPGLAVAGELFF,TGTGCCAGCAGCCCGGGACTAGCGGTGGCCGGGGAGCTGTTTTTT
TRBD2,.,TRBV6-5,TRBJ2-1,CATTRLAGNEQFF,TGTGCCACCACAAGACTAGCGGGAAATGAGCAGTTCTTC
TRBD2,.,TRBV18,TRBJ2-7,CASSRGGRNYEQYF,TGTGCCAGCTCACGCGGGGGGAGGAACTACGAGCAGTACTTC
.,.,TRBV3-1/TRBV3-2,TRBJ2-7,CASSHFDSGEQYF,TGTGCCAGCAGCCATTTTGACAGTGGCGAGCAGTACTTC
TRBD2,.,TRBV7-3,TRBJ2-3,CASSLKLAGTTDTQYF,TGTGCCAGCAGCTTAAAACTAGCGGGGACCACAGATACGCAGTATTTT
TRBD1,once,TRBV2,TRBJ1-1,CASSGAGQGNTEAFF,TGTGCCAGCAGCGGAGCGGGACAGGGGAACACTGAAGCTTTCTTT
.,.,TRBV7-3,TRBJ2-5,CASSRSGSRGETQYF,TGTGCCAGCAGCCGCAGCGGGAGCAGGGGGGAGACCCAGTACTTC
TRBD2,few,TRBV3-1/TRBV3-2,TRBJ2-7,CASSDPGLAGVEQYF,TGTGCCAGCAGCGACCCGGGACTAGCGGGGGTTGAGCAGTACTTC
TRBD2,.,TRBV7-2,TRBJ2-7,CASSKRGGSDEQYF,TGTGCCAGCAGCAAGCGGGGGGGCTCGGACGAGCAGTACTTC
TRBD1,few,TRBV3-1/TRBV3-2,TRBJ2-5,CASGPGQTQETQYF,TGTGCCAGCGGGCCGGGACAGACACAAGAGACCCAGTACTTC
.,.,TRBV10-3,TRBJ2-2,CAISLTGAGANTGELFF,TGTGCCATCAGTTTGACAGGGGCGGGGGCGAACACCGGGGAGCTGTTTTTT
.,.,TRBV21-1,TRBJ1-1,CASTLQGQGVNTEAFF,TGTGCCAGCACCTTACAGGGGCAGGGGGTGAACACTGAAGCTTTCTTT
TRBD1,.,TRBV24-1,TRBJ2-7,CATSDPNDRGQRNEQYF,TGTGCCACCAGTGACCCAAACGACAGGGGGCAAAGGAACGAGCAGTACTTC
.,.,TRBV7-2,TRBJ2-7,CASSPERNTYEQYF,TGTGCCAGCAGCCCCGAGCGTAACACCTACGAGCAGTACTTC
TRBD1,.,TRBV2,TRBJ1-3,CASSDRTGSGNTIYF,TGTGCCAGCAGTGACAGGACAGGCTCTGGAAACACCATATATTTT
TRBD2,.,TRBV19,TRBJ2-7,CASCLMGGSGEQYF,TGTGCCAGCTGTTTGATGGGCGGGAGTGGGGAGCAGTACTTC
.,.,TRBV12-3/TRBV12-4,TRBJ1-1,CASSLQGSAFF,TGTGCCAGCAGTTTACAGGGCTCTGCTTTCTTT
TRBD1,.,TRBV9,TRBJ1-1,CASSVGFQGENTEAFF,TGTGCCAGCAGCGTAGGTTTTCAGGGGGAGAACACTGAAGCTTTCTTT
TRBD2,.,TRBV4-1,TRBJ2-7,CASSQVVSGSSYEQYF,TGCGCCAGCAGCCAAGTGGTTAGCGGGAGTTCCTACGAGCAGTACTTC
.,.,TRBV15,TRBJ2-7,CATSRDAGNAYEQYF,TGTGCCACCAGCAGAGATGCAGGGAACGCCTACGAGCAGTACTTC
TRBD2,.,TRBV24-1,TRBJ2-3,CATSDSGGDSYTQYF,TGTGCCACCAGTGACTCGGGAGGAGACTCCTATACGCAGTATTTT
.,.,TRBV7-6,TRBJ1-1,CATSNTEAFF,TGTGCGACTTCGAATACTGAAGCTTTCTTT
.,.,TRBV18,TRBJ1-5,CASSPERLGQPQHF,TGTGCCAGCTCACCTGAGAGGTTGGGTCAGCCCCAGCATTTT